This T cell receptor (beta chain) was captured in a study of Ad26.COV2.S vaccination and SARS-CoV-2 variants. Clones were sequenced by immunoSEQ multiplex PCR, and TCRdb holds only the in-frame ones, with some missing. This table holds approximately 420,000 clones, 75% to 90% found once. Germline CDR1 and CDR2: SNHLY and FYNNEI. The CDR3 contains 16 residues. Trimming removed 3 bases from V and 2 bases from J; junction bases left unmatched: 6. As to treatment: 15 to 20 received Ad26.COV2.S at low or high dose, single or two shots; roughly 5 received placebo; per-sample allocation not given. Day 63 after the first injection of vaccine or placebo was the sampling time.

The chain employs TRBV2 and TRBJ2-3, with TRBD1 matching over 9 bases. The specimen was peripheral blood, collected in a trial of Ad26.COV2.S vaccine versus placebo. The sequence derives from a person between 18 and 60 years old who received the Ad26.COV2.S COVID-19 vaccine or a placebo. CDR3 loop: CASSDTGGRHTDTQYF. The CDR3 nucleotides are TGTGCCAGCAGTGACACAGGGGGCAGGCACACAGATACGCAGTATTTT.